This T cell receptor (beta chain) came from a study of blood T cell repertoires in COVID-19. About the research overall: Spain, Italy and the United States supplied samples that represented acute and convalescent COVID-19. PBMCs, B-cell-depleted T cells, or T cells provided the cDNA or gDNA that made up the material.

Trimming left V 7 bases short and J 4 bases short, with 17 bases between. The CDR3 loop spans 15 amino acids. Germline CDR1 reads MNHEY; CDR2 reads SVGAGI. Seattle patients were enrolled during active infection and followed longitudinally. Authors' methods: Quantification of nucleated cells was approximated via reference gene primer amplification. The table came from immunoSEQ multiplex PCR; TCRdb's copy has only in-frame clones and leaves some out. The V and J calls and the clone size are those of that table, but D and trimming were determined from the DNA. The profile covers about 320,000 clones, with around 89% appearing a single time and 1.6% taken by the ten largest. The sample holds one count of this clone.

This receptor was taken from a woman aged 30 to 39 with COVID-19, enrolled during active disease. The chain uses TRBV6-5 and TRBJ1-5; possibly TRBD1 for D (5 bases). Sequences were obtained from peripheral blood. CDR3 bases: TGTGCCAGCATAAAAGGACCCCAGGGAAATCAGCCCCAGCATTTT. It codes for CASIKGPQGNQPQHF.